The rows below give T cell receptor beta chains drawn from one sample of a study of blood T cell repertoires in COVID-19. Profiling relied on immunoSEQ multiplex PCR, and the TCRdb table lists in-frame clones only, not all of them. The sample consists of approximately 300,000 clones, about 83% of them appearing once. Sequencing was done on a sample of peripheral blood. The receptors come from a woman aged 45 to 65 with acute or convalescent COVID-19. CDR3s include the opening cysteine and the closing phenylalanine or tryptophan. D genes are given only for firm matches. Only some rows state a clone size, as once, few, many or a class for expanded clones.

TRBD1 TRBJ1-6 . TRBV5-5 CASSFTGGDSPLHF TGTGCCAGCAGCTTTACAGGGGGCGATTCACCCCTCCACTTT
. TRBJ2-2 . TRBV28 CASSLIISNTGELFF TGTGCCAGCAGTTTAATTATTTCCAACACCGGGGAGCTGTTTTTT
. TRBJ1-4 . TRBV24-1 CATSDAKLREKLFF TGTGCCACCAGTGATGCCAAGTTACGGGAAAAACTGTTTTTT
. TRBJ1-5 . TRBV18 CASSPPGGRNQPQHF TGTGCCAGCTCACCACCGGGGGGGCGGAATCAGCCCCAGCATTTT
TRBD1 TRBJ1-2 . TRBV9 CASSRDSNYGYTF TGTGCCAGCAGCCGGGACAGTAACTATGGCTACACCTTC
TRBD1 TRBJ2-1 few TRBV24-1 CATSLNGGQGVHEQFF TGTGCCACCAGCCTAAATGGGGGACAGGGGGTCCATGAGCAGTTCTTC
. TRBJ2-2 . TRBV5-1 CASSWGRATGELFF TGCGCCAGCAGCTGGGGCAGGGCCACCGGGGAGCTGTTTTTT
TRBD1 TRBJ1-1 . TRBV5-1 CASSLDRGEAFF TGCGCCAGCAGCCTTGACAGGGGTGAAGCTTTCTTT
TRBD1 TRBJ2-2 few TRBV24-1 CATSDLSPGQGTGELFF TGTGCCACCAGTGATCTCTCACCGGGACAGGGGACCGGGGAGCTGTTTTTT
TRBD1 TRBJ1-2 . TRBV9 CASSVAGQGGYGYTF TGTGCCAGCAGCGTAGCAGGACAGGGAGGATATGGCTACACCTTC
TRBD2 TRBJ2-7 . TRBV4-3 CASSQAQTSGRGEQYF TGCGCCAGCAGCCAAGCCCAAACTAGCGGGAGGGGCGAGCAGTACTTC
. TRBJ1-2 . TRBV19 CASSYRQGSYGYTF TGTGCCAGTAGTTACCGTCAGGGTTCCTATGGCTACACCTTC
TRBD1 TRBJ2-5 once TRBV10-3 CAIKWDRDEGETQYF TGTGCCATCAAATGGGACAGGGATGAAGGAGAGACCCAGTACTTC
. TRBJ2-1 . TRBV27 CASSLVTHNEQFF TGTGCCAGCAGTCTAGTCACTCACAATGAGCAGTTCTTC
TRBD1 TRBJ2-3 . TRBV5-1 CASSRGTVTDTQYF TGCGCCAGCAGCCGAGGGACAGTTACAGATACGCAGTATTTT
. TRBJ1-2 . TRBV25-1 CASSDPTGFNYGYTF TGTGCCAGCAGTGATCCCACAGGATTCAACTATGGCTACACCTTC
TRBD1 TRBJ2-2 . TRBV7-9 CASSLDPGQGNTGELFF TGTGCCAGCAGCTTAGACCCGGGACAGGGGAACACCGGGGAGCTGTTTTTT
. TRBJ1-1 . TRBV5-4 CASSPRLVSETEAFF TGTGCCAGCAGCCCCCGACTTGTAAGCGAGACTGAAGCTTTCTTT
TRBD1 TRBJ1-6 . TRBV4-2 CASSPKPGQDNSPLHF TGTGCCAGCAGCCCCAAACCGGGACAGGATAATTCACCCCTCCACTTT
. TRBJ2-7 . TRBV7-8 CASSLGPDVTRQYF TGTGCCAGCAGCTTGGGGCCCGATGTTACGAGGCAGTACTTC
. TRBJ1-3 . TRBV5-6 CASSLAIRTNSGNTIYF TGTGCCAGCAGCTTGGCTATACGCACCAACTCTGGAAACACCATATATTTT
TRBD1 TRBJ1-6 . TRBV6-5 CAAARDSHYNSPLHF TGTGCTGCAGCCCGGGACAGCCACTATAATTCACCCCTCCACTTT
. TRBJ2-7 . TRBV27 CASSILGSYEQYF TGTGCCAGCAGTATCCTCGGTAGCTACGAGCAGTACTTC
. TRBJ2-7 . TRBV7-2 CASSLKGVGSYEQYF TGTGCCAGCAGCTTAAAAGGGGTTGGCTCCTACGAGCAGTACTTC
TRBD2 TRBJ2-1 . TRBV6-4 CASSEASGRAGLPEQFF TGTGCCAGCAGTGAAGCTAGCGGGAGGGCCGGGTTGCCTGAGCAGTTCTTC
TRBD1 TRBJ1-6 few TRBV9 CASSVGYRGGTANSPLHF TGTGCCAGCAGCGTAGGATACAGAGGAGGGACAGCTAATTCACCCCTCCACTTT
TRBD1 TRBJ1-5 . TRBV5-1 CASSWTGSQPQHF TGCGCCAGCAGCTGGACAGGGTCCCAGCCCCAGCATTTT
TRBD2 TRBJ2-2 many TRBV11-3 CASSPRTSGRAGELFF TGTGCCAGCAGCCCACGGACTAGCGGGAGGGCCGGGGAGCTGTTTTTT
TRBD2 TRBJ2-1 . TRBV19 CASSLSGTYNEQFF TGTGCCAGTAGTCTGAGCGGGACCTACAATGAGCAGTTCTTC
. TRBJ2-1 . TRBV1 CTSSHRDNNEQFF TGCACCAGCAGCCACCGGGACAACAATGAGCAGTTCTTC
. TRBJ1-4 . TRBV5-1 CASSLVQEEKLFF TGCGCCAGCAGCTTGGTACAGGAGGAAAAACTGTTTTTT
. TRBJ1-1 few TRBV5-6 CASSLEPATEAFF TGTGCCAGCAGCTTGGAGCCTGCCACTGAAGCTTTCTTT
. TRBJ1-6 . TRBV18 CASSSSAGTYNSPLHF TGTGCCAGCTCATCCTCGGCAGGGACCTATAATTCACCCCTCCACTTT
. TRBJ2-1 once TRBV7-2 CASSPRQHEQFF TGTGCCAGCAGCCCCAGACAGCATGAGCAGTTCTTC
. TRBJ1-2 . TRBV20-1 CSASVNNYGYTF TGCAGTGCTAGTGTAAATAACTATGGCTACACCTTC
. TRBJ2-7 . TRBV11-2 CASTLGYEQYF TGTGCCAGCACCCTCGGTTACGAGCAGTACTTC
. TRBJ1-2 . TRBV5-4 CASSDDRTYGYTF TGTGCCAGCAGCGACGACAGGACCTATGGCTACACCTTC